The sequence of this T cell receptor (beta chain) was determined in a study of molecular identifiers for immune sequencing clone quantification. From germline, CDR1 is SGHRS and CDR2 YFSETQ. CDR3 size: 18 residues. To note about this clonotype: The junction departs from germline at one end; a sequencing error may be responsible.

TCRdb re-derived calls from the PCR reads in MiXCR, one entry per CDR3 protein. Here the sample spans more than 550,000 distinct CDR3 sequences, approximately 24% being singletons. Sequencing input: naive CD8+ T cells from blood, with Jurkat cell RNA spiked in. Stated subset: FACS-sorted CD8+CD4-CCR7+CD45RA+ naive T cells. The V and J genes are TRBV5-1 and TRBJ2-6, with a possible D match to TRBD1 (5 bases). The origin of this receptor is a human donor in good health. Some libraries in this study had Jurkat cell RNA spiked in. In DNA form, the CDR3 reads TGCGCCAGCCCCTCGTCAGGACGGATCCTCGCTGGGGCCAACGTCCTGATTTTC. Translation: CASPSSGRILAGANVLIF.